These T cell receptor beta chains were read from a single sample in a study of cytomegalovirus exposure and HLA in healthy donors. Only in-frame clones appear in the TCRdb table, and some are missing; sequencing was by immunoSEQ multiplex PCR. This sample has approximately 300,000 clones, with 87% found just once. The sequencing input was PBMCs. Source of these receptors: a woman under 40 in good health and CMV-seropositive. Each CDR3 is given with its conserved first and last residue. Each record gives: J gene, clone size, V gene, CDR3 length, D gene, CDR3 DNA, CDR3 protein. D genes are given only for firm matches. A clone size is listed for some rows: how often the clone was seen (once, few, many), or a class if it is expanded.

j_call: TRBJ2-7
clone_size: .
v_call: TRBV4-3
cdr3_length: 14
d_call: TRBD2
cdr3_nt: TGCGCCAGCAGCCTACTAGCGGGAGCCCCCGAGCAGTACTTC
cdr3_aa: CASSLLAGAPEQYF

j_call: TRBJ1-5
clone_size: .
v_call: TRBV6-6
cdr3_length: 14
d_call: .
cdr3_nt: TGTGCCAGCAGTTACTTGGGCGGGAATCAGCCCCAGCATTTT
cdr3_aa: CASSYLGGNQPQHF

j_call: TRBJ1-1
clone_size: .
v_call: TRBV28
cdr3_length: 16
d_call: TRBD1
cdr3_nt: TGTGCCAGCAGTGGGGACAGGGTCGGAAGAGAAACTGAAGCTTTCTTT
cdr3_aa: CASSGDRVGRETEAFF

j_call: TRBJ2-5
clone_size: few
v_call: TRBV15
cdr3_length: 13
d_call: TRBD2
cdr3_nt: TGTGCCACCAGCGGACTAGCGGGGGAGACCCAGTACTTC
cdr3_aa: CATSGLAGETQYF

j_call: TRBJ2-5
clone_size: .
v_call: TRBV9
cdr3_length: 15
d_call: TRBD1
cdr3_nt: TGTGCCAGCAGCCCCCGGGACAGGGCGCTAGAGACCCAGTACTTC
cdr3_aa: CASSPRDRALETQYF

j_call: TRBJ2-7
clone_size: .
v_call: TRBV7-9
cdr3_length: 15
d_call: .
cdr3_nt: TGTGCCAGCAGCCAGGAGGGGGCGGCAGCCTACGAGCAGTACTTC
cdr3_aa: CASSQEGAAAYEQYF

j_call: TRBJ2-2
clone_size: .
v_call: TRBV11-3
cdr3_length: 14
d_call: .
cdr3_nt: TGTGCCAGCAGGCTACAGGAAAACACCGGGGAGCTGTTTTTT
cdr3_aa: CASRLQENTGELFF

j_call: TRBJ2-2
clone_size: .
v_call: TRBV15
cdr3_length: 13
d_call: TRBD1
cdr3_nt: TGTGCCACATCGGACAGGGGCACCGGGGAGCTGTTTTTT
cdr3_aa: CATSDRGTGELFF

j_call: TRBJ1-1
clone_size: .
v_call: TRBV7-6
cdr3_length: 14
d_call: .
cdr3_nt: TGTGCCAGCAGCTTAGGGGGGTTGAGCACTGAAGCTTTCTTT
cdr3_aa: CASSLGGLSTEAFF

j_call: TRBJ2-2
clone_size: few
v_call: TRBV7-3
cdr3_length: 15
d_call: .
cdr3_nt: TGTGCCAGCAGCTTTGGGCAGGGCAACACCGGGGAGCTGTTTTTT
cdr3_aa: CASSFGQGNTGELFF

j_call: TRBJ1-5
clone_size: .
v_call: TRBV27
cdr3_length: 14
d_call: TRBD1
cdr3_nt: TGTGCCAGCAGTTCCGACAGGGGCCGGGGGGCCCAGCATTTT
cdr3_aa: CASSSDRGRGAQHF

j_call: TRBJ2-7
clone_size: once
v_call: TRBV27
cdr3_length: 20
d_call: TRBD2
cdr3_nt: TGTGCCAGCAGTTCACTCCCTAATGAGGGAAGCGGGGGCGGGATCTACGAGCAGTACTTC
cdr3_aa: CASSSLPNEGSGGGIYEQYF